This T cell receptor beta chain was obtained from a study of T-cell reconstitution after alpha-beta-depleted transplantation in children. A TCRbeta library incorporating unique molecular identifiers was prepared. Via MiXCR, TCRdb re-called the PCR reads, giving one row per CDR3 protein. Seen here are 450,000 to 600,000 distinct CDR3 sequences, about a sixth observed once, and the top ten hold 3.3%. CDR3 length equals 15 residues. J lost 4 bases, V lost 6 bases, and 5 bases had no gene match. Germline V gene data show CDR1 as DFQATT and CDR2 as SNEGSKA (reference sequence). This clonotype has only a few counts.

This receptor was identified in a human donor who donated a stem cell graft to a child with acute lymphoblastic leukemia. Sample: PBMCs from the stem cell graft donor, taken from the stem cell graft. The rearrangement uses TRBV20-1 and TRBJ2-1; TRBD2 agrees at 14 bases. The CDR3 DNA reads as TGCAGTGCGGTTCGGACTAGCGGGGGGTACAATGAGCAGTTCTTC. It codes for CSAVRTSGGYNEQFF.